The source of this TCR beta chain is a study of human T cells and chemical hapten exposure. Study-level background: Across samples, TCR yields varied, mostly owing to small differences in pooled library volumes. The study, taken as a whole, reports: No change in TCRs above 1 in 1000 frequency was produced by DPC sensitization.

Sample time point: healthy volunteer bleed at 2 weeks. It was from unfractionated whole blood that total RNA was extracted. Trimming cost V 7 bases and J 0 bases, with 16 bases left between them. The CDR3 covers 15 residues. The germline CDR1 and CDR2 sequences are SGHRS and YFSETQ. Concerning this clonotype: Its matching antigen is unknown.

For the library, individual cDNA molecules each received unique molecular identifiers. Original handling: Ranging from roughly 23,224 to 700,000, TCR counts per sample had a median value of around 94,000. MiXCR, applied by TCRdb to the RACE reads, yields one record per CDR3 protein. None of the V and J calls come from the authors' own analysis; TCRdb made them. The sample holds roughly 130,000 distinct CDR3 sequences, more than 7.5% seen once. Sequenced material: whole blood. The receptor was isolated from a male donor in good health. Some clones in this sample may be carry-over from other donors' samples. The genes are TRBV5-1 and TRBJ1-1, with D perhaps matching TRBD1 (6 bases). In DNA form, the CDR3 reads TGCGCCAGCGCGGGGGGCAGCCGCATGAACACTGAAGCTTTCTTT. Translated: CASAGGSRMNTEAFF.